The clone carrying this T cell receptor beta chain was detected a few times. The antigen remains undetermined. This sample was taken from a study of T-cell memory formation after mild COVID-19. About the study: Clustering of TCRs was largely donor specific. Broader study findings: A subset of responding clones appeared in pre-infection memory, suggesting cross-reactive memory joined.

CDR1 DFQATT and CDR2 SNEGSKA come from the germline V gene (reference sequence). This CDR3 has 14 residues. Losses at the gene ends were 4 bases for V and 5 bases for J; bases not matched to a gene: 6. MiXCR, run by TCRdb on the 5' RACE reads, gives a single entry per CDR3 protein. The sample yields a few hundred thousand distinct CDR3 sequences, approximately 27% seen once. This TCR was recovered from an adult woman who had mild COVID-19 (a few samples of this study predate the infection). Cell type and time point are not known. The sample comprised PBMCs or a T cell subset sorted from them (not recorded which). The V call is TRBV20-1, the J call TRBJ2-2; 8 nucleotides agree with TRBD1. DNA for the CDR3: TGCAGTGCTAACCCCGGACAGGGAACCGGGGAGCTGTTTTTT. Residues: CSANPGQGTGELFF.